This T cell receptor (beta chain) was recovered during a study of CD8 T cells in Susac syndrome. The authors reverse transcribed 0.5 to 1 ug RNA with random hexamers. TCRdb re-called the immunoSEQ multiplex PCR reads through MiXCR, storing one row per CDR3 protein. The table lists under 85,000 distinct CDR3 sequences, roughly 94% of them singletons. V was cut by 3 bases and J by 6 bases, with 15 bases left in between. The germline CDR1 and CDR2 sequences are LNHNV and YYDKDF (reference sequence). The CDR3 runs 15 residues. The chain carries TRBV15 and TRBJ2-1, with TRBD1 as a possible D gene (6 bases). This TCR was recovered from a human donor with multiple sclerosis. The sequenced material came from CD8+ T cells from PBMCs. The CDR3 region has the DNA TGTGCCACCAGCAGGGACCGTACAGGGTTCAATGAGCAGTTCTTC. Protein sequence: CATSRDRTGFNEQFF.